This T cell receptor beta chain is from a study of regulatory T cells in long-lasting Graves disease. This clonotype was detected a few times. Its matching antigen is unknown. Regarding the study as a whole: Sample size was small, which may have lowered accuracy.

This sample's time point: newly diagnosed GD, antithyroid drugs for less than 3 months. PBMC RNA was the source of the TCR library. V lost 4 bases and J lost 4; bases outside the gene matches: 5. CDR3 length equals 15 residues. Germline V gene sequence: CDR1 MGHRA, CDR2 YSYEKL. For TCR beta, libraries came from iRepertoire HTBI primers and Arm-PCR of CDR3 regions. TCRdb independently ran MiXCR on the multiplex PCR reads; one entry per CDR3 protein. The repertoire holds around 400,000 distinct CDR3 sequences, with 12% as singletons. These data are also associated with another study on T cells in Graves' hyperthyroidism and ophthalmopathy. That source adds: Each diagnosis drew on symptoms, thyroxine, TRAb, thyroid ultrasound and orbital computed tomography findings. Most clonotypes that expanded in the thyroid above 0.001 also showed up in blood. Through a model of 13 V-J features, ophthalmopathy was separated from stable hyperthyroidism.

The sample here was peripheral blood mononuclear cells (PBMCs), taken at new diagnosis, from a patient treated with antithyroid drugs. This sequence originates from a woman between 18 and 29 years old with Graves disease. The chain carries TRBV4-1 and TRBJ2-5, with 11 bases identical to TRBD2. CDR3 amino acids: CASSPRLAGLETQYF. The CDR3 bases are TGCGCCAGCAGCCCTAGACTAGCGGGATTAGAGACCCAGTACTTC.